This is a list of T cell receptor beta chains from one sample in a study of CD8 T cells in ankylosing spondylitis. From the 5' RACE reads, TCRdb called clonotypes with MiXCR, one entry per CDR3 protein. The data hold hundreds of thousands of distinct CDR3 sequences, with more than 25% observed a single time. Sequencing input: blood, either unsorted or a sorted T cell fraction (not recorded which). Receptors originate from a male donor with ankylosing spondylitis. Each CDR3 is given with its conserved first and last residue. The D gene is left open where the match is weak. Clone size is stated in some rows and not others, as once, few, many or a class when expanded.

NA	TRBV5-1	few	TRBJ1-1	CASSWTAITTEAFF	TGCGCCAGCAGCTGGACAGCGATTACCACTGAAGCTTTCTTT
TRBD2	TRBV6-2/TRBV6-3	NA	TRBJ2-2	CASSYSGLAGGPYNTGELFF	TGTGCCAGCAGTTACTCCGGACTAGCGGGAGGCCCTTATAACACCGGGGAGCTGTTTTTT
NA	TRBV20-1	few	TRBJ2-3	CSAPPATGSTDTQYF	TGCAGTGCCCCCCCGGCCACGGGGAGCACAGATACGCAGTATTTT
NA	TRBV4-2	few	TRBJ2-1	CASSLAWRDEQFF	TGTGCCAGCAGCCTAGCTTGGAGGGATGAGCAGTTCTTC
NA	TRBV5-1	NA	TRBJ2-3	CASSLVTGTLLADTQYF	TGCGCCAGCAGCTTAGTAACCGGGACACTATTGGCAGATACGCAGTATTTT
NA	TRBV29-1	NA	TRBJ2-5	CSVVPQLQETQYF	TGCAGCGTTGTTCCCCAGCTCCAAGAGACCCAGTACTTC
NA	TRBV3-1	NA	TRBJ1-5	CASSSDSINQPQHF	TGTGCCAGCAGCTCCGACAGCATCAATCAGCCCCAGCATTTT
TRBD2	TRBV3-1	NA	TRBJ2-1	CASSLPGTSGRNEQFF	TGTGCCAGCAGCCTCCCCGGGACTAGCGGGAGAAATGAGCAGTTCTTC
TRBD1	TRBV7-8	NA	TRBJ2-1	CASSRSGRQGSGEQFF	TGTGCCAGCAGCCGCTCCGGGAGACAGGGGTCCGGTGAGCAGTTCTTC
TRBD2	TRBV7-8	NA	TRBJ2-7	CASSLAGGREQYF	TGTGCCAGCAGCTTAGCGGGAGGGAGGGAGCAGTACTTC
NA	TRBV24-1	NA	TRBJ1-5	CATSGSGTQRQPQHF	TGTGCCACCAGTGGGTCCGGGACTCAAAGGCAGCCCCAGCATTTT
NA	TRBV20-1	few	TRBJ1-5	CSASLRDLGISQPQHF	TGCAGTGCTAGTCTTCGGGACTTGGGGATCAGTCAGCCCCAGCATTTT
TRBD2	TRBV27	NA	TRBJ2-3	CASHKRDQLTDTQYF	TGTGCCAGCCACAAGCGGGACCAACTCACAGATACGCAGTATTTT
NA	TRBV5-6	NA	TRBJ2-1	CASSVLQPVYNEQFF	TGTGCCAGCAGCGTGCTACAGCCAGTCTACAATGAGCAGTTCTTC
TRBD1	TRBV20-1	few	TRBJ2-7	CSALGQGSYEQYF	TGCAGTGCTTTGGGACAGGGAAGCTACGAGCAGTACTTC
TRBD2	TRBV27	few	TRBJ2-7	CASSRRDGTTEQYF	TGTGCCAGCAGCCGCCGGGACGGGACTACCGAGCAGTACTTC
NA	TRBV5-1	NA	TRBJ2-1	CASSLGPHPTPGGNEQFF	TGCGCCAGCAGCTTGGGGCCCCATCCAACCCCCGGTGGCAATGAGCAGTTCTTC
NA	TRBV20-1	few	TRBJ1-2	CSARDVAANYGYTF	TGCAGTGCTAGAGATGTGGCAGCTAACTATGGCTACACCTTC
NA	TRBV7-9	few	TRBJ2-3	CASSPTSDTQYF	TGTGCCAGCAGCCCTACATCAGATACGCAGTATTTT
TRBD1	TRBV5-6	few	TRBJ1-3	CASSVGTGASGNTIYF	TGTGCCAGCAGCGTCGGGACAGGGGCCTCTGGAAACACCATATATTTT
TRBD1	TRBV27	NA	TRBJ2-1	CASSQTGQGEGEQFF	TGTGCCAGCAGTCAGACGGGACAGGGCGAGGGGGAGCAGTTCTTC
NA	TRBV6-1	NA	TRBJ1-2	CASSRTGLGTVIGGYTF	TGTGCCAGCAGTAGAACAGGGCTTGGGACCGTAATTGGCGGCTACACCTTC
NA	TRBV7-9	NA	TRBJ2-1	CASSPTSYPNEQFF	TGTGCCAGCAGCCCGACTAGTTATCCGAATGAGCAGTTCTTC
NA	TRBV29-1	NA	TRBJ2-5	CGSGRETQYF	TGCGGCTCGGGACGAGAGACCCAGTACTTC
NA	TRBV27	NA	TRBJ2-2	CASRKGRNTGELFF	TGTGCCAGCAGGAAGGGACGGAACACCGGGGAGCTGTTTTTT
NA	TRBV24-1	NA	TRBJ2-5	CATSGPLAGQETQYF	TGTGCCACCAGTGGTCCACTTGCGGGCCAAGAGACCCAGTACTTC
NA	TRBV3-1	NA	TRBJ1-4	CASSFTGATNEKLFF	TGTGCCAGCAGCTTTACAGGTGCAACTAATGAAAAACTGTTTTTT
NA	TRBV7-2	few	TRBJ2-1	CASSFLASYNEQFF	TGTGCCAGCAGCTTCCTGGCATCCTACAATGAGCAGTTCTTC
TRBD2	TRBV11-1	few	TRBJ2-1	CASSSPPRLAGVKNEQFF	TGTGCCAGCAGCTCCCCACCTCGACTAGCGGGAGTAAAAAATGAGCAGTTCTTC
NA	TRBV29-1	few	TRBJ2-7	CSVETGGEQYF	TGCAGCGTTGAAACAGGAGGGGAGCAGTACTTC
TRBD2	TRBV12-3/TRBV12-4	few	TRBJ2-1	CATRSAGGPHEQFF	TGTGCCACACGGTCAGCGGGAGGGCCGCATGAGCAGTTCTTC
TRBD1	TRBV6-6	few	TRBJ2-7	CASSYAAGGEQYF	TGTGCCAGCAGTTACGCGGCAGGGGGAGAGCAGTACTTC
NA	TRBV20-1	few	TRBJ2-5	CSARSGFQETQYF	TGCAGTGCTAGATCGGGATTCCAAGAGACCCAGTACTTC
TRBD1	TRBV7-9	NA	TRBJ2-7	CASRRQGPDYEQYF	TGTGCCAGCAGAAGACAGGGTCCGGACTACGAGCAGTACTTC
TRBD1	TRBV12-3/TRBV12-4	NA	TRBJ2-6	CASSQRGLSGANVLTF	TGTGCCAGCAGTCAAAGGGGGCTCTCTGGGGCCAACGTCCTGACTTTC
NA	TRBV20-1	NA	TRBJ1-4	CSASLAAREKLFF	TGCAGTGCTAGTCTCGCGGCGCGTGAAAAACTGTTTTTT
TRBD2	TRBV7-2	NA	TRBJ2-7	CASGTSGLREQYF	TGTGCCAGCGGGACTAGCGGTCTACGGGAGCAGTACTTC
NA	TRBV18	NA	TRBJ1-4	CASSPAETNEKLFF	TGTGCCAGCTCACCAGCAGAAACTAATGAAAAACTGTTTTTT
NA	TRBV7-6	NA	TRBJ2-1	CASRAGTLKDNEQFF	TGTGCCAGCAGGGCCGGGACCCTAAAAGACAATGAGCAGTTCTTC
TRBD1	TRBV12-3/TRBV12-4	few	TRBJ2-7	CASSRTGKSVYEQYF	TGTGCCAGCAGCCGGACAGGGAAATCGGTCTACGAGCAGTACTTC
NA	TRBV5-1	NA	TRBJ2-1	CASSLFGPDNEQFF	TGCGCCAGCAGCTTGTTCGGGCCGGATAATGAGCAGTTCTTC
NA	TRBV11-2	NA	TRBJ2-5	CASSPEPFSTQYF	TGTGCCAGCAGCCCCGAGCCCTTTTCGACCCAGTACTTC
NA	TRBV12-3/TRBV12-4	NA	TRBJ1-2	CASSFFPANYCYTF	TGTGCCAGCAGTTTTTTCCCAGCTAACTATTGCTACACCTTC
NA	TRBV4-2	few	TRBJ2-2	CASSQEGGVDTGELFF	TGTGCCAGCAGCCAAGAAGGAGGGGTGGACACCGGGGAGCTGTTTTTT
TRBD2	TRBV11-2	NA	TRBJ2-4	CASSHNGGGIQYF	TGTGCCAGCAGCCACAACGGCGGGGGCATTCAGTACTTC
NA	TRBV6-1	few	TRBJ2-7	CASSVIPSYEQYF	TGTGCCAGCAGTGTAATCCCCTCCTACGAGCAGTACTTC
NA	TRBV20-1	few	TRBJ1-1	CSAYMNTEAFF	TGCAGTGCGTATATGAACACTGAAGCTTTCTTT
NA	TRBV5-8	NA	TRBJ2-5	CASSLRASETQYF	TGTGCCAGCAGCTTGAGGGCTTCAGAGACCCAGTACTTC
NA	TRBV10-3	NA	TRBJ2-3	CAISVSGSTDTQYF	TGTGCCATCAGTGTCTCGGGTAGCACAGATACGCAGTATTTT
NA	TRBV27	NA	TRBJ1-6	CASSSRGSGGSPLHF	TGTGCCAGCAGTTCTCGCGGGTCGGGGGGCTCACCCCTCCACTTT
NA	TRBV5-1	NA	TRBJ2-2	CASWDLTPGNTGELFF	TGCGCCAGTTGGGACCTCACCCCGGGAAACACCGGGGAGCTGTTTTTT
NA	TRBV3-1	many	TRBJ1-4	CASSPRGGNEKLFF	TGTGCCAGCAGCCCCCGAGGCGGTAATGAAAAACTGTTTTTT
NA	TRBV7-2	few	TRBJ2-1	CASSAVRNEQFF	TGTGCCAGCAGTGCCGTTCGCAATGAGCAGTTCTTC